A single sample is the source of the 9 T cell receptor beta chains below, sequenced in a study of blood T cell repertoires in COVID-19. The repertoire was sequenced with immunoSEQ multiplex PCR; TCRdb's copy has only in-frame clones and lacks some. The data contain 250,000 to 350,000 clones, approximately 88% of them singletons. Material for sequencing was peripheral blood. The receptors stem from a human donor with COVID-19, enrolled during active disease. The donor label of this sample is uncertain.

The rearrangement uses TRBV20-1 and TRBJ2-1, with a possible D match to TRBD2 (5 bases). Germline CDR1 and CDR2: DFQATT and SNEGSKA (reference sequence). This CDR3 spans 11 amino acids. V was clipped by 3 bases and J by 8 bases, with 8 bases between them. This CDR3 is CSARWGDEQFF. CDR3 nucleotides: TGCAGTGCTAGGTGGGGAGATGAGCAGTTCTTC.

V gene TRBV7-2 combines with J gene TRBJ2-7; TRBD2 agrees at 8 bases. The V gene end was trimmed by 5 bases and the J gene end by 3 bases; junction bases not matched to a gene: 9. This CDR3 region has 15 residues. Germline values: CDR1 SGHTA, CDR2 FQGNSA. CDR3 loop: CASSTEGTRGYEQYF. The DNA of the CDR3 is TGTGCCAGCAGCACTGAGGGGACTAGGGGCTACGAGCAGTACTTC.

The table lists this clone with a few counts. This chain connects TRBV2 to TRBJ2-4; 9 bases match TRBD1. Germline CDR1 is SNHLY and CDR2 is FYNNEI. This CDR3 is built from 17 residues. The junction had 14 bases not matched to a gene; V was cut back by 3 bases and J by 8 bases. CDR3 sequence (DNA): TGTGCCAGCAGTGAGGGCCCCGGGACAGGGTGGAGGGACATTCAGTACTTC. This sequence encodes CASSEGPGTGWRDIQYF.

The CDR3 sequence is CASSKERAYPSSYNEQFF. The CDR3 DNA is TGTGCCAGCAGCAAAGAGAGGGCCTACCCGAGCTCCTACAATGAGCAGTTCTTC. This chain links TRBV21-1 with TRBJ2-1; TRBD2 is the table's D call, not checked against the DNA. TRBV21-1 is a pseudogene locus. The CDR3 is 18 amino acids.

The chain uses TRBV5-6 and TRBJ1-4; unclear D gene. This CDR3 spans 15 amino acids. CDR1 is SGHDT and CDR2 is YYEEEE in the germline V gene. Trimming took 7 bases from V and 3 from J, leaving 16 bases between them. The CDR3 nucleotides are TGTGCCAGCGGCATGTTGAGGAACGCTAATGAAAAACTGTTTTTT. This encodes CASGMLRNANEKLFF.

The chain recombines TRBV11-1 with TRBJ2-3; 9 bases map to TRBD1. Germline V lookup: CDR1 SGHAT, CDR2 FQDESV (reference sequence). V was pared by 5 bases and J by 4 bases, with 7 bases of the junction left unmatched. The CDR3 is 15 residues long. CDR3 nucleotides: TGTGCCAGCAGCCCTCGGGACAGGGCGGCAGATACGCAGTATTTT. Its translation is CASSPRDRAADTQYF.

This clone showed up just a few times. V gene TRBV6-1 combines with J gene TRBJ1-4, with D unclear. V lost 2 bases and J 8 bases, leaving 9 bases between the germline ends. Germline CDR1 MNHNS, CDR2 SASEGT. The CDR3 loop spans 13 amino acids. CDR3 DNA sequence: TGTGCCAGCAGTGAAATAGAGAGAGAAAAACTGTTTTTT. Protein sequence: CASSEIEREKLFF.

Details on this clone: The same CDR3 can be traced to other DNA sequences in this sample. This sequence joins TRBV19 and TRBJ2-5, with TRBD1 as a possible D gene (6 bases). This CDR3 is built from 14 residues. Germline CDR1 is LNHDA and CDR2 is SQIVND (reference sequence). Trimming took off 1 base at V and 0 bases at J, with 6 bases between the two ends. In DNA form, the CDR3 reads TGTGCCAGTAGTATAGCAGGGGACCAAGAGACCCAGTACTTC. It specifies CASSIAGDQETQYF.

The V call is TRBV30, the J call TRBJ2-5; TRBD2 matches 10 bases. Germline assignment: CDR1 GTSNPN and CDR2 SVGIG (reference sequence). CDR3 length: 14 amino acids. V shed 3 bases, J shed 5 bases, and the junction held 6 bases outside the gene matches. CDR3 amino acids: CAWSSLAGDETQYF. The CDR3 nucleotides read TGTGCCTGGAGCTCCCTAGCGGGAGATGAGACCCAGTACTTC.